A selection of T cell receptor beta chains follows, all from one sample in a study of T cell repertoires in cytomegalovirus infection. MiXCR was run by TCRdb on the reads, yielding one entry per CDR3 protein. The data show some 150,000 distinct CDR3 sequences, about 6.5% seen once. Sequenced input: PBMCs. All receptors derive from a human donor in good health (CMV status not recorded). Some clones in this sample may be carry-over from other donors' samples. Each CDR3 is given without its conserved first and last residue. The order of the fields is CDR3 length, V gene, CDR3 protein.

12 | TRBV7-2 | ASSRGPGGHEQF
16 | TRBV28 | ASSPTRRASGGVNEQY
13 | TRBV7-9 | ASSFPGQGAKGYT
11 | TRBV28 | ASSLLSGAGYT
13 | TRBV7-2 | ASSTPAALPGGYT
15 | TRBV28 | ASSLIQGLATNEKLF
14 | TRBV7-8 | ASSSHGSSYYNEQF
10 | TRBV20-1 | SATDRATEAF
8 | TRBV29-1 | SVEGLAAF
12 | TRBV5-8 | ASSWAGENTEAF
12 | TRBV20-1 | SARDGMSYNEQF
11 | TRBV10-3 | AISVKGTGELF
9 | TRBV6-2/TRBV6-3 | ASSRPGEQY
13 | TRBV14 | ASSQSGTHWDEQY
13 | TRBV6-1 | ASRREGGRTDTQY
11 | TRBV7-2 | ASSIPLNYGYT
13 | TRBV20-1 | SASNWRVNTGELF